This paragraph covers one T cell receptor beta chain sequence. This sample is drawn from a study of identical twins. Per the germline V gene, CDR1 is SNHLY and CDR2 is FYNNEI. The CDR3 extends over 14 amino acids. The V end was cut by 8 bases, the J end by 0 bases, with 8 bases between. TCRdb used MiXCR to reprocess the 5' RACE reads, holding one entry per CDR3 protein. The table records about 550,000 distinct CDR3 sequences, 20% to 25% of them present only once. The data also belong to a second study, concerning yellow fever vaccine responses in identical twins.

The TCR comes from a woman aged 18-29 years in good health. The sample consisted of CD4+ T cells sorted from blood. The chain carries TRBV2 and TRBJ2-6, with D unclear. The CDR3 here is CASRNFSGANVLTF. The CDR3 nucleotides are TGTGCCAGCCGTAACTTCTCTGGGGCCAACGTCCTGACTTTC.